The 5 T cell receptor beta chains reported below all come from one sample, sequenced in a study of patients and donors after allogeneic stem cell transplantation. Using its own MiXCR run on the RT-PCR reads, TCRdb lists one record per CDR3 protein. The table shows fewer than 75,000 distinct CDR3 sequences, with 10% to 15% occurring only once. The sequenced material came from blood, either unsorted or a sorted T cell fraction (not recorded which). The receptor set was obtained from a human donor who was either an allogeneic HSCT recipient or a stem cell or donor lymphocyte infusion donor (not recorded which). It is not recorded whose cells these are; they may come from a transplant donor.

The J gene is TRBJ2-7, the V gene TRBV29-1; TRBD2 aligns across 10 bases. There are 13 residues in the CDR3. Germline CDR1 SQVTM, CDR2 ANQGSEA. V trimming: 2 bases; J trimming: 7 bases; junction bases outside the gene matches: 5. CDR3 sequence reads: CSVERLAGVEQYF. DNA of the CDR3: TGCAGCGTTGAACGGCTAGCGGGAGTAGAGCAGTACTTC.

In this sample, this clonotype turned up a few times. The chain combines TRBV5-8 with TRBJ2-1; D possibly corresponds to TRBD1 (6 bases). Germline CDR1 reads SGHTS; CDR2 reads YDEGEE. The V gene lost 2 bases and the J gene lost 8 bases, with 20 bases spanning the gap. The CDR3 covers 16 residues. CDR3 sequence (DNA): TGTGCCAGCAGCTTTTGGGGTGGCAGGGGCCTTGATGAGCAGTTCTTC. It encodes CASSFWGGRGLDEQFF.

In this sample, this clonotype turned up many times. J is TRBJ1-4 and V is TRBV18; unclear D gene. From germline, CDR1 is KGHSH and CDR2 LQKENI. The CDR3 consists of 15 residues. Trimming left V 1 base short and J 0 bases short, with 6 bases between. CDR3 loop: CASSPHPATNEKLFF. CDR3 in DNA: TGTGCCAGCTCACCACACCCGGCAACTAATGAAAAACTGTTTTTT.

In nucleotides, the CDR3 is TGTGCCTGGAGTGTGACAAACACAGATACGCAGTATTTT. This sequence encodes CAWSVTNTDTQYF. This rearrangement joins TRBV30 to TRBJ2-3; the D is unclear. V was trimmed by 0 bases and J by 2 bases, leaving 6 bases between them. The CDR3 length is 13 residues. Germline-derived CDR1 and CDR2 are GTSNPN and SVGIG (reference sequence).

There are a few counts of this clonotype. The chain couples TRBV12-3 or TRBV12-4 to TRBJ2-1; 8 nucleotides align to TRBD1. The trim removed 5 bases at V and 0 bases at J, leaving 6 bases unmatched. The CDR3 has 16 amino acids. The CDR3 DNA reads TGTGCCAGCAGTAACCGACAGGGGAGCTCCTACAATGAGCAGTTCTTC. It specifies CASSNRQGSSYNEQFF.